The table lists the clone carrying this TCR beta chain with a few counts. Its antigen is unknown. Documented treatment: approximately 11-day PBMC culture with coronavirus spike peptide pools or control peptides (ViraFEST assay). Oncomine TCR Beta short-read sequencing was applied to DNA from cultured CD4+ T cells. TCRdb recomputed calls from the PCR reads with MiXCR, one row per CDR3 protein. The data contain over 15,000 distinct CDR3 sequences, roughly 43% of them singletons. The data were taken from a study of vaccination and CD4 T cells after COVID-19. Study-wide points: The median count of SARS-CoV-2-reactive clonotypes rose from about 20 to 38, not significantly.

This material consisted of CD4+ T cells from blood, cultured in vitro, taken before SARS-CoV-2 vaccination. The TCR comes from a human donor who had recovered from COVID-19.

CDR3 sequence: CASSYPGTGSYPSNQPQHF. In nucleotides, the CDR3 is TGTGCCAGCAGTTACCCAGGGACAGGGAGTTATCCCAGCAATCAGCCCCAGCATTTT. V gene TRBV6-2 or TRBV6-3 combines with J gene TRBJ1-5; 9 nucleotides line up with TRBD1. Trimming cost V 2 bases and J 1 base; bases outside gene matches: 12. Looked up from germline, CDR1 is MNHEY and CDR2 is SVGEGT. CDR3 size: 19 residues.